This T cell receptor beta chain is from a study of cytomegalovirus exposure and HLA in healthy donors. Study results and caveats: Roughly even sequencing depth across donors was the assumption behind the presence/absence analyses.

The donors were healthy bone marrow donors. In this sample, this clone turned up a few times. Its antigen is currently unknown. The PCR used 60 Vbeta and 13 Jbeta primers. Profiled with immunoSEQ multiplex PCR; TCRdb holds only in-frame clones, not every one. Here the sample spans around 130,000 clones, 65% to 90% being singletons. Sequencing was carried out using PBMCs. The source is a girl aged 2 to 9 in good health and CMV-seronegative.

Written as DNA, the CDR3 is TGTGCCAGCAGTCCAGACTTCTCCTGGGCCTACAATGAGCAGTTCTTC. Protein sequence: CASSPDFSWAYNEQFF. V is TRBV27 and J is TRBJ2-1; the D is unclear. This CDR3 has 16 residues. Trimming stripped 5 bases from V and 2 bases from J, with 16 bases between. The germline V gene has CDR1 MNHEY and CDR2 SMNVEV (reference sequence).